These 21 T cell receptor beta chains originate from one sample sequenced in a study of naive and memory T cell subsets. Four PCR rounds used nested alpha and beta constant region primers plus the SP2 primer. TCRdb redid the calling of the 5' RACE reads with MiXCR, one entry per CDR3 protein. The repertoire includes about 220 distinct CDR3 sequences, roughly 98% of them detected once, and roughly 15% sits in the top ten. A UMI-containing oligonucleotide was joined by 3' ligation to the TCR cDNA template. Receptors were obtained from a female donor in good health. This table probably holds off-target reads from a library built for another chain.

The genes are TRBV6-2 or TRBV6-3 and TRBJ1-1; 9 nucleotides match TRBD1. Germline values: CDR1 MNHEY, CDR2 SVGEGT. Trimming removed 6 bases from V and 6 bases from J; junction bases left unmatched: 5. The CDR3 spans 13 residues. CDR3 amino acids: CASRDRGRSEAFF. The CDR3 DNA is TGTGCCAGCAGGGACAGGGGTAGATCTGAAGCTTTCTTT.

A single count supports this clonotype. This chain links TRBV12-3 or TRBV12-4 with TRBJ2-3, with a weak D call TRBD1 (5 bases). Trimming shortened V by 8 bases and J by 1 base, and 10 bases separated the two germline ends. This CDR3 contains 13 residues. DNA for the CDR3: TGTGCCAGCGGTGGGGCGGGCACAGATACGCAGTATTTT. This codes for CASGGAGTDTQYF.

V and J are TRBV20-1 and TRBJ2-6; maybe TRBD2 (6 bases). V dropped 4 bases and J dropped 4 bases, with 11 bases sitting between them. In germline, CDR1 is DFQATT, CDR2 SNEGSKA (reference sequence). CDR3 size: 14 residues. CDR3 nucleotide sequence: TGCAGTGCTAAGGGAGGTGTCGGGGCCAACGTCCTGACTTTC. It translates to CSAKGGVGANVLTF.

As DNA, the CDR3 is TGTGCCAGCAGCCAAGAGGGGAGGCCCCAGCATTTT. It specifies CASSQEGRPQHF. The chain joins TRBV3-1 to TRBJ1-5; D gene ambiguous. V lost 0 bases, J lost 9 bases, and 6 bases lay in between. The CDR3 is 12 amino acids. Per germline, CDR1 LGHDT and CDR2 YNNKEL (reference sequence).

This clonotype occurred once. The genes are TRBV11-2 and TRBJ1-4, with no clear D. The CDR3 extends over 14 amino acids. CDR1 and CDR2 (germline): SGHAT, FQNNGV. The V end lost 3 bases, the J end lost 8 bases, and 13 bases lay between the germline ends. The CDR3 DNA reads TGTGCCAGCAGCTTTTCCGTTCGTAGGGAAAAACTGTTTTTT. It codes for CASSFSVRREKLFF. Complete variable domain (other parts from reference TRBV11-2 and TRBJ1-4): EAGVAQSPRYKIIEKRQSVAFWCNPISGHATLYWYQQILGQGPKLLIQFQNNGVVDDSQLPKDRFSAERLKGVDSTLKIQPAKLEDSAVYLCASSFSVRREKLFFGSGTQLSVL.

The V call is TRBV7-9, the J call TRBJ1-5; the D gene is possibly TRBD1 (5 bases). Germline V gives CDR1 SEHNR, CDR2 FQNEAQ (reference sequence). Trimming removed 4 bases from V and 7 bases from J, with 14 bases in between. The CDR3 sequence is 14 residues long. The CDR3 spells CASSSQPGGQPQHF. The DNA of the CDR3 is TGTGCCAGCAGCTCTCAGCCCGGGGGACAGCCCCAGCATTTT.

The chain employs TRBV12-3 or TRBV12-4 and TRBJ2-1; D uncertain. Trimming removed 6 bases at V and 3 bases at J, with 3 bases between. This CDR3 has 11 amino acids. The CDR3, as DNA: TGTGCCAGCAGACTCTACAATGAGCAGTTCTTC. Its translation is CASRLYNEQFF.

V is TRBV5-4 and J is TRBJ1-4; 7 bases line up with TRBD1. Germline values: CDR1 SGHNT, CDR2 YYREEE (reference sequence). The J segment lost 7 bases and the V segment lost 4 bases, leaving 7 bases of the junction unmatched. The CDR3 runs to 14 residues. The CDR3 loop reads CASSPQGVVEKLFF. CDR3 coding DNA: TGTGCCAGCAGCCCCCAGGGGGTGGTTGAAAAACTGTTTTTT.

The chain joins TRBV3-1 to TRBJ1-5; D gene unclear. This CDR3 comprises 12 residues. The germline V and J ends were trimmed by 4 bases and 7 bases, with 8 bases remaining between them. Germline V gene data show CDR1 as LGHDT and CDR2 as YNNKEL (reference sequence). The CDR3 DNA sequence: TGTGCCAGCAGCCCTCTGGGGCAGCCCCAGCATTTT. Translated: CASSPLGQPQHF.

The J gene is TRBJ2-1, the V gene TRBV15; no clear D. Germline V lookup: CDR1 LNHNV, CDR2 YYDKDF (reference sequence). The CDR3 runs 14 residues. Deletions cut 8 bases from V and 4 bases from J, with 15 bases between. The CDR3 DNA reads TGTGCCACCGAGAGCGTCTCCCGATACAATGAGCAGTTCTTC. Protein: CATESVSRYNEQFF. Using reference TRBV15 and TRBJ2-1 for the parts outside the CDR3, the full variable domain is DAMVIQNPRYQVTQFGKPVTLSCSQTLNHNVMYWYQQKSSQAPKLLFHYYDKDFNNEADTPDNFQSRRPNTSFCFLDIRSPGLGDTAMYLCATESVSRYNEQFFGPGTRLTVL.

The rearrangement links TRBV29-1 to TRBJ1-1; D remains unclear. Germline values: CDR1 SQVTM, CDR2 ANQGSEA. V lost 4 bases to trimming and J lost 3 bases, with 3 bases between them. The CDR3 runs to 10 residues. CDR3 nucleotides: TGCAGCGTTGGGTACACTGAAGCTTTCTTT. Translating it yields CSVGYTEAFF.

CDR3: CASSFGGIGTEAFF. The CDR3 DNA reads TGTGCCAGCAGCTTTGGAGGTATCGGAACTGAAGCTTTCTTT. The chain is built from TRBV11-2 and TRBJ1-1; D is undetermined. Germline V gene sequence: CDR1 SGHAT, CDR2 FQNNGV. Trimming removed 3 bases from V and 5 bases from J, with 13 bases in between. This CDR3 is built from 14 residues.

CDR3 nucleotide sequence: TGTGCCAGCGTAAGGGATAGGGATGAGACCCAGTACTTC. Protein sequence: CASVRDRDETQYF. The genes are TRBV7-2 and TRBJ2-5, with D unclear. CDR3 length: 13 amino acids. Trimming pared 8 bases from V and 5 bases from J, leaving 15 bases between. From germline, CDR1 is SGHTA and CDR2 FQGNSA.

The V call is TRBV12-3 or TRBV12-4, the J call TRBJ1-5; no reliable D call. The CDR3 loop spans 12 amino acids. V was clipped by 6 bases and J by 1 base, with 4 bases between them. This chain's CDR3 is CASRGSNQPQHF. CDR3 coding DNA: TGTGCCAGCAGGGGCAGCAATCAGCCCCAGCATTTT.

The chain couples TRBV12-3 or TRBV12-4 to TRBJ1-1, with D uncertain. This CDR3 is built from 14 residues. Trimming stripped 7 bases from V and 4 bases from J, with 16 bases between. The CDR3 nucleotides read TGTGCCAGCAACGATGGACCCCAAGGCACTGAAGCTTTCTTT. Its translation is CASNDGPQGTEAFF.

This clonotype occurred once. Compared with germline, one end of the junction differs, possibly owing to a read error. The gene calls are TRBV3-1 and TRBJ1-2; a weak D match, TRBD1 (5 bases). This CDR3 has 12 residues. Germline V gives CDR1 LGHDT, CDR2 YNNKEL (reference sequence). This chain's CDR3 is CASSQRDRHPHF. In DNA form, the CDR3 reads TGTGCCAGCAGCCAACGAGACAGACATCCTCACTTC.

The gene calls are TRBV7-9 and TRBJ1-2, with D perhaps matching TRBD1 (6 bases). The V gene lost 5 bases and the J gene lost 8 bases, with 15 bases spanning the gap. CDR3 length equals 13 residues. Germline V lookup: CDR1 SEHNR, CDR2 FQNEAQ (reference sequence). The CDR3 coding sequence is TGTGCCAGCAGCCCCGCTTTGAGGGGGGGCTACACCTTC. Its translation is CASSPALRGGYTF.

The chain couples TRBV20-1 to TRBJ2-4; D is possibly TRBD2 (6 bases). Germline V gives CDR1 DFQATT, CDR2 SNEGSKA (reference sequence). The CDR3 consists of 14 residues. V was cut by 3 bases and J by 1 base, with 10 bases left in between. CDR3 nucleotides: TGCAGTGCTAGTTGGGGGAGGGCCAAAAACATTCAGTACTTC. Protein sequence: CSASWGRAKNIQYF.

The chain employs TRBV6-2 or TRBV6-3 and TRBJ1-6; no definite D call. Germline CDR1 reads MNHEY; CDR2 reads SVGEGT. With 2 bases removed from V and 6 bases from J, the gap between germline ends came to 8 bases. This CDR3 contains 14 residues. The CDR3 nucleotides read TGTGCCAGCAGTTACGTGGACTCTAATTCACCCCTCCACTTT. Amino acid sequence: CASSYVDSNSPLHF.

This rearrangement joins TRBV28 to TRBJ1-1, with D perhaps TRBD1 (5 bases). V dropped 2 bases and J dropped 7 bases, with 11 bases sitting between them. The CDR3 contains 13 residues. Germline values: CDR1 MDHEN, CDR2 SYDVKM. CDR3 coding DNA: TGTGCCAGCAGTTTAGGGGGAAATCATGAAGCTTTCTTT. Translated: CASSLGGNHEAFF.

The genes are TRBV7-9 and TRBJ2-3; TRBD1 matches at 7 bases. V lost 5 bases to trimming and J lost 8 bases; unmatched junction nucleotides: 10. The CDR3 sequence is 14 residues long. Per germline, CDR1 SEHNR and CDR2 FQNEAQ (reference sequence). The CDR3 loop is CASSTDRSGPTQYF. As DNA, the CDR3 is TGTGCCAGCAGCACGGACAGGAGCGGTCCTACGCAGTATTTT.